The 16 T cell receptor beta chains listed next were all sequenced from one sample in a study of T-cell reconstitution after alpha-beta-depleted transplantation in children. Preparation of the TCRbeta library involved a method that used unique molecular identifiers. TCRdb re-analysed the PCR reads in MiXCR, keeping a single row per CDR3 protein. This table holds 440,000 or so distinct CDR3 sequences, 43% found once. Source: PBMCs, taken before TCRalphabeta/CD19-depleted stem cell transplant. These receptors originate from a girl between 2 and 10 years old with aplastic anemia, due to receive a stem cell transplant.

J is TRBJ2-7 and V is TRBV6-5; D remains unclear. V was shortened by 2 bases and J by 2 bases, with 10 bases between the two germline ends. Germline V lookup: CDR1 MNHEY, CDR2 SVGAGI. The CDR3 covers 14 residues. The CDR3 DNA reads TGTGCCAGCAGTTACGAGGCAGGCACCTACGAGCAGTACTTC. This gives the protein CASSYEAGTYEQYF.

V is TRBV27 and J is TRBJ2-7, with 9 positions matching TRBD1. V shed 1 base and J 0 bases; nucleotides not matched to a gene: 4. The germline V gene encodes CDR1 MNHEY and CDR2 SMNVEV (reference sequence). The CDR3 contains 16 residues. The CDR3 spells CASSLYRGLGSYEQYF. CDR3 DNA sequence: TGTGCCAGCAGTTTATACAGGGGGCTTGGCTCCTACGAGCAGTACTTC.

Here the CDR3 reads CASREGSGRLYEQYF. In DNA, the CDR3 is TGTGCCAGCAGGGAGGGGAGCGGAAGACTCTACGAGCAGTACTTC. The chain combines TRBV6-1 with TRBJ2-7; D might be TRBD2 (6 bases). V was clipped by 6 bases and J by 3 bases, with 18 bases between them. Germline V lookup: CDR1 MNHNS, CDR2 SASEGT. The CDR3 spans 15 residues.

V and J are TRBV3-1 and TRBJ2-3; D is possibly TRBD2 (6 bases). CDR3 length: 18 amino acids. V was shortened by 3 bases and J by 2 bases, with 21 bases between the two germline ends. The germline V gene encodes CDR1 LGHDT and CDR2 YNNKEL (reference sequence). The CDR3 region has the DNA TGTGCCAGCAGCCATCGCTGGACTACCAGACAACTCACAGATACGCAGTATTTT. This gives the protein CASSHRWTTRQLTDTQYF.

The V call is TRBV20-1, the J call TRBJ2-1, with TRBD2 as a possible D gene (6 bases). The germline V and J ends were trimmed by 2 bases and 7 bases, with 21 bases remaining between them. The CDR3 extends over 16 amino acids. Germline V gene lookup returns CDR1 DFQATT and CDR2 SNEGSKA (reference sequence). CDR3 nucleotides: TGCAGTGCTAGACTTCCCCTTACTAGCTCCCGGAATGAGCAGTTCTTC. Translating it yields CSARLPLTSSRNEQFF.

In this sample, this clonotype turned up once. The chain recombines TRBV2 with TRBJ2-5; 9 nucleotides agree with TRBD2. The ends lost 11 bases at V and 5 bases at J; junction bases unmatched: 12. The length of the CDR3 is 14 residues. Germline lookup yields CDR1 SNHLY and CDR2 FYNNEI. This chain's CDR3 is CAVGGAGGPETQYF. Written as DNA, the CDR3 is TGTGCCGTAGGAGGAGCGGGAGGACCGGAGACCCAGTACTTC.

This chain links TRBV7-9 with TRBJ2-5; D gene ambiguous. The CDR3 covers 16 residues. Germline V CDR1 and CDR2: SEHNR, FQNEAQ (reference sequence). V was clipped by 2 bases and J by 1 base, with 14 bases between them. The CDR3 sequence: CASSLSRSLPQETQYF. CDR3 nucleotides: TGTGCCAGCAGCTTATCCCGATCCCTACCCCAAGAGACCCAGTACTTC.

The rearrangement joins TRBV7-2 to TRBJ1-4; 10 bases are a match to TRBD1. V lost 5 bases and J lost 6; bases outside the gene matches: 9. The CDR3 consists of 16 residues. Per the germline V gene, CDR1 is SGHTA and CDR2 is FQGNSA. For the CDR3, the DNA is TGTGCCAGCAGCGGTAGAACCGGGACAGGGGATGAAAAACTGTTTTTT. Translation gives CASSGRTGTGDEKLFF.

The gene calls are TRBV3-1 and TRBJ2-7; the match to TRBD1 covers 9 bases. Germline values: CDR1 LGHDT, CDR2 YNNKEL (reference sequence). The V and J ends lost 8 bases and 6 bases, in that order; junction bases with no gene match: 5. The CDR3 is 12 amino acids. The CDR3 DNA reads as TGTGCCAGCGGGGACAGGGCCGGCGAGCAGTACTTC. It is translated as CASGDRAGEQYF.

The chain employs TRBV5-1 and TRBJ2-7; D is possibly TRBD1 (5 bases). Germline-derived CDR1 and CDR2 are SGHRS and YFSETQ. Trimming removed 1 base at V and 7 bases at J, with 9 bases between. The CDR3 covers 12 residues. As DNA, the CDR3 is TGCGCCAGCAGCTTGCAGGGAATGGAGCAGTACTTC. Translation gives CASSLQGMEQYF. Full variable domain (remainder filled in from reference TRBV5-1 and TRBJ2-7): KAGVTQTPRYLIKTRGQQVTLSCSPISGHRSVSWYQQTPGQGLQFLFEYFSETQRNKGNFPGRFSGRQFSNSRSEMNVSTLELGDSALYLCASSLQGMEQYFGPGTRLTVT.

The chain carries TRBV28 and TRBJ2-5; D gene ambiguous. CDR3 length: 12 amino acids. Trimming stripped 1 base from V and 3 bases from J, with 3 bases between. The germline CDR1 and CDR2 sequences are MDHEN and SYDVKM. The CDR3 loop is CASSLLKETQYF. CDR3 nucleotides: TGTGCCAGCAGTTTATTAAAAGAGACCCAGTACTTC. Looking up the rest from reference TRBV28 and TRBJ2-5 gives the full variable domain: DVKVTQSSRYLVKRTGEKVFLECVQDMDHENMFWYRQDPGLGLRLIYFSYDVKMKEKGDIPEGYSVSREKKERFSLILESASTNQTSMYLCASSLLKETQYFGPGTRLLVL.

J is TRBJ2-1 and V is TRBV5-1, with 8 bases identical to TRBD2. Germline V gives CDR1 SGHRS, CDR2 YFSETQ. V dropped 4 bases and J dropped 4; count of bases not matched to a gene: 16. The CDR3 contains 18 residues. CDR3: CASSPYQMEAGAYNEQFF. CDR3 bases: TGCGCCAGCAGCCCCTACCAGATGGAAGCGGGGGCATACAATGAGCAGTTCTTC.

This clonotype has at least ten counts. The rearrangement uses TRBV28 and TRBJ2-7; 8 bases match TRBD1. The V and J ends lost 6 bases and 0 bases, in that order; junction bases with no gene match: 7. This CDR3 spans 15 amino acids. Germline loops: CDR1 MDHEN, CDR2 SYDVKM. The CDR3 DNA reads TGTGCCAGCAGGTCCGTGGGACAGGTCTCCTACGAGCAGTACTTC. This codes for CASRSVGQVSYEQYF.

This chain joins TRBV20-1 and TRBJ1-1; D is unclear. Deletions cut 0 bases from V and 5 bases from J, with 19 bases between. Per germline, CDR1 DFQATT and CDR2 SNEGSKA (reference sequence). The CDR3 runs to 16 residues. The chain's CDR3 is CSARDFPPSQETEAFF. CDR3 coding DNA: TGCAGTGCTAGAGATTTCCCTCCCTCCCAAGAGACTGAAGCTTTCTTT.

V is TRBV29-1 and J is TRBJ2-5; D gene ambiguous. Looked up from germline, CDR1 is SQVTM and CDR2 is ANQGSEA. The CDR3 has 13 amino acids. V lost 3 bases and J 2 bases, leaving 10 bases between the germline ends. The CDR3 coding sequence is TGCAGCGTTGATGACCTACTTCAAGAGACCCAGTACTTC. This codes for CSVDDLLQETQYF.

V and J are TRBV5-1 and TRBJ2-7, with a weak D call TRBD1 (6 bases). V was clipped by 0 bases and J by 3 bases, with 22 bases between them. Germline CDR1 reads SGHRS; CDR2 reads YFSETQ. The CDR3 totals 18 residues. This CDR3 is CASSLGLPTRGLNYEQYF. The DNA of the CDR3 is TGCGCCAGCAGCTTGGGGCTCCCGACCAGGGGTCTCAACTACGAGCAGTACTTC. Using reference TRBV5-1 and TRBJ2-7 for the parts outside the CDR3, the full variable domain is KAGVTQTPRYLIKTRGQQVTLSCSPISGHRSVSWYQQTPGQGLQFLFEYFSETQRNKGNFPGRFSGRQFSNSRSEMNVSTLELGDSALYLCASSLGLPTRGLNYEQYFGPGTRLTVT.